Described below is a single T cell receptor beta chain sequence and its context. This specimen comes from a study of blood T cell repertoires in COVID-19. About the research overall: PBMCs, B-cell-depleted T cells, or T cells were the source of the cDNA or gDNA that made up the material.

Clones were read by immunoSEQ multiplex PCR, and TCRdb kept only the in-frame ones, dropping some. The top ten hold around 1.1% of the sample, which has hundreds of thousands of clones, 80% to 90% seen once. Those who participated ranged in age from roughly 18 to 90 years and resided in about two dozen US areas. The clonotype originates from a man younger than 45 who had recovered from COVID-19. Source material: PBMCs or T cells enriched from blood (not recorded which).

Written as DNA, the CDR3 is TGTGCCAGCAGCCAAGAACTAAACTATGGCTACACCTTC. This gives the protein CASSQELNYGYTF. The chain recombines TRBV3-1 (or the pseudogene TRBV3-2) with TRBJ1-2; D remains unclear. Germline lookup yields CDR1 LGHDT and CDR2 YNNKEL (reference sequence). This CDR3 is built from 13 residues. V lost 0 bases to trimming and J lost 2 bases, with 4 bases between them.